The rows below give T cell receptor beta chains drawn from one sample of a study of shared clonotypes between healthy human individuals. Sequencing was performed with immunoSEQ multiplex PCR; in TCRdb, only in-frame clones are kept and a portion is missing. The sample holds about 660,000 clones, 74% seen once. The sample taken for sequencing was memory CD4+ T cells sorted from blood. Source of these receptors: a woman between 25 and 40 years old in good health. CDR3s include the opening cysteine and the closing phenylalanine or tryptophan. The D gene is left open where the match is weak. The size of a clone is reported for some rows only, either as once, few or many, or as a class for expanded clones.

TRBJ2-5 - TRBV5-1 - TGCGCCAGCAGCGCCGGGTTAGGCGAGACCCAGTACTTC CASSAGLGETQYF
TRBJ1-4 - TRBV28 - TGTGCCAGCAGTTTGGGGGGCAGGGATGAAAAACTGTTTTTT CASSLGGRDEKLFF
TRBJ2-3 - TRBV29-1 - TGCAGCGTTGGGCTTTGGCGGGGCACAGATACGCAGTATTTT CSVGLWRGTDTQYF
TRBJ2-7 - TRBV5-1 TRBD2 TGCGCCAGCAGCCCGGGACTAGCGGGAGGGCCTTTCGACGAGCAGTACTTC CASSPGLAGGPFDEQYF
TRBJ1-5 - TRBV28 - TGTGCCAGCAGTCCGCCCCGGGACCATAATCAGCCCCAGCATTTT CASSPPRDHNQPQHF
TRBJ1-2 - TRBV28 - TGTGCCAGCAGCCCCCCGCAGGGTGGCTACACCTTC CASSPPQGGYTF
TRBJ2-6 - TRBV21-1 - TGTGCCAGCAGCAAGGGCTCTGGGGCCAACGTCCTGACTTTC CASSKGSGANVLTF
TRBJ2-7 - TRBV25-1 TRBD2 TGTGCCAGCAGTAGGCTAGCGGGAACGTACGAGCAGTACTTC CASSRLAGTYEQYF
TRBJ1-1 - TRBV10-3 - TGTGCCATCAGTTCGGGGACTGAAGCTTTCTTT CAISSGTEAFF
TRBJ1-1 - TRBV15 - TGTGCCACCAGCAGAGTTAAACAGAACACTGAAGCTTTCTTT CATSRVKQNTEAFF
TRBJ2-5 - TRBV18 - TGTGCCAGCTCAACGGGGCTACAAGAGACCCAGTACTTC CASSTGLQETQYF
TRBJ2-5 - TRBV28 - TGTGCCAGCAGTTTGGGTGGGACCCAGTACTTC CASSLGGTQYF
TRBJ2-2 few TRBV19 TRBD2 TGTGCCAGTAGGGGAGCGGGAACCATAAACACCGGGGAGCTGTTTTTT CASRGAGTINTGELFF
TRBJ2-1 - TRBV5-4 TRBD1 TGTGCCAGCAGCCCAGCAGGGGGCCTCTCCTACAATGAGCAGTTCTTC CASSPAGGLSYNEQFF
TRBJ1-1 - TRBV5-1 TRBD1 TGCGCCAGCAGCGCCGGGACAGGGGGATTACATGAAGCTTTCTTT CASSAGTGGLHEAFF
TRBJ2-4 - TRBV27 - TGTGCCAGCAGACTTCTTCAGGGGAACATTCAGTACTTC CASRLLQGNIQYF
TRBJ2-7 - TRBV28 - TGTGCCAGCAGCCGGGGGCCTGGACAGAGGCAGTTAAAGCAGTACTTC CASSRGPGQRQLKQYF
TRBJ2-2 - TRBV27 TRBD2 TGTGCCAGCAGGAAGCGGGAGGGCCTCACCGGGGAGCTGTTTTTT CASRKREGLTGELFF
TRBJ2-7 - TRBV6-1 - TGTGCCAGCAGTCCCATTATGGCCTACGAGCAGTACTTC CASSPIMAYEQYF
TRBJ2-7 - TRBV28 TRBD2 TGTGCCAGCAGGGATACCGGGACTAGCGGGATATTGGGCTACGAGCAGTACTTC CASRDTGTSGILGYEQYF
TRBJ1-2 - TRBV6-5 - TGTGCCAGCAGGAGGGACGGACTTCAATTTTTTGGCTACACCTTC CASRRDGLQFFGYTF
TRBJ2-1 many TRBV30 - TGTGCCTGGAACTCGCCGGGACTGGAGCGGTGGAATGAGCAGTTCTTC CAWNSPGLERWNEQFF
TRBJ2-1 - TRBV11-3 TRBD1 TGTGCCAGCAGCTTCGACAGGGGCTACAATGAGCAGTTCTTC CASSFDRGYNEQFF
TRBJ2-3 once TRBV5-1 - TGCGCCAGCAGATCCGGGGATGCAGATACGCAGTATTTT CASRSGDADTQYF
TRBJ2-6 few TRBV19 TRBD1 TGTGCCAGTAGCCCCTCCGGGACAGGGTTCTCTGGGGCCAACGTCCTGACTTTC CASSPSGTGFSGANVLTF
TRBJ1-1 - TRBV6-1 TRBD1 TGTGCCAGCAGTGAACCCGGGACAGGGGCGGGCACTGAAGCTTTCTTT CASSEPGTGAGTEAFF
TRBJ1-1 - TRBV14 - TGTGCCAGCAGCCGATCCTTTGCAGGGTGGGACTTT CASSRSFAGWDF
TRBJ1-5 - TRBV28 - TGTGCGACTGGGGGACACGTTAGCAATCAGCCCCAGCATTTT CATGGHVSNQPQHF
TRBJ1-2 - TRBV25-1 - TGTGCCAGCAGTGATTCAGCTAGATGGGGGGGCTACACCTTC CASSDSARWGGYTF
TRBJ2-7 - TRBV7-2 - TGTGCCAGCAGCTTAATATACACTACCTACGAGCAGTACTTC CASSLIYTTYEQYF
TRBJ2-1 few TRBV27 - TGTGCCAGCAGTTTCCCCGGTTTTTTGAATGAGCAGTTCTTC CASSFPGFLNEQFF
TRBJ2-3 - TRBV28 - TGTGCCAGCATCCCGTGGGATACGCAGTATTTT CASIPWDTQYF
TRBJ2-7 - TRBV29-1 TRBD2 TGCAGCGTTGAGACTAGCGGATCCTACGAGCAGTACTTC CSVETSGSYEQYF
TRBJ2-7 - TRBV23-1 - TGCGCCAGCATCCCCTGGCTCCCCCAAAGGGACGAGCAGTACTTC CASIPWLPQRDEQYF
TRBJ2-3 - TRBV5-1 TRBD1 TGCGCCAGCAGCCAGCAGGGGGATGATACGCAGTATTTT CASSQQGDDTQYF
TRBJ2-7 many TRBV10-3 - TGTGCCATCAGTGAGGGCGAGCAGTACTTC CAISEGEQYF
TRBJ1-5 - TRBV7-2 - TGTGCCAGCAGCCCCAACCGGGGTCAGCCCCAGCATTTT CASSPNRGQPQHF
TRBJ2-5 few TRBV4-2 TRBD2 TGTGCCAGCAGCCAAGTACTAGCGGAGACCCAGTACTTC CASSQVLAETQYF
TRBJ2-7 - TRBV2 TRBD1 TGTGCCAGCAGTCCCCCCGGACAGGGAGTCCCCTACGAGCAGTACTTC CASSPPGQGVPYEQYF
TRBJ1-2 - TRBV5-1 - TGCGCCAGCAGCTTTACAGGGTCGGGCGGCTACACCTTC CASSFTGSGGYTF
TRBJ2-6 few TRBV19 - TGTGCCAGTAATGACGAGGGGATCTCTGGGGCCAACGTCCTGACTTTC CASNDEGISGANVLTF
TRBJ2-2 - TRBV2 - TGTGCCAGCAGCGACGGTAGGATTGGGACCGGGGAGCTGTTTTTT CASSDGRIGTGELFF
TRBJ1-5 - TRBV27 TRBD1 TGTGCCAGCAGGAACAGGGGGGTAAGCAATCAGCCCCAGCATTTT CASRNRGVSNQPQHF
TRBJ2-5 few TRBV4-2 - TGTGCCAGCAGCCTTTCGGAGGGAGCGGCCCAAGAGGCCCAGTACTTC CASSLSEGAAQEAQYF
TRBJ2-1 - TRBV19 TRBD2 TGTGCCAGTAGTATAGAGGGACTAGCCATCAATGAGCAGTTCTTC CASSIEGLAINEQFF
TRBJ2-7 - TRBV6-5 TRBD2 TGTGCCAGCAGTTACACCTCCCTAGCGGACTCCTACGAGCAGTACTTC CASSYTSLADSYEQYF
TRBJ2-7 once TRBV5-1 - TGCGCCAGCAGCACCACTTTGACAGACCCCTACGAGCAGTACTTC CASSTTLTDPYEQYF
TRBJ2-7 - TRBV27 TRBD1 TGTGCCAGCAGTTTATCGATATTTTTGGGGACAGGGTACCACGAGCAGTACTTC CASSLSIFLGTGYHEQYF
TRBJ1-3 few TRBV10-3 - TGTGCGTGCTCTGGAAACACCATATATTTT CACSGNTIYF
TRBJ2-1 - TRBV5-1 - TGCGCCAGCAGCTTTGGCCAAATGGGGGTCCAGTTCTTC CASSFGQMGVQFF
TRBJ2-7 - TRBV27 - TGTGCCAGCTACAGAGTGGGGGTTCCCTACGAGCAGTACTTC CASYRVGVPYEQYF
TRBJ1-5 - TRBV2 TRBD1 TGTGCCAGCGGCGCGCAGGGGGCGATTCAGCCCCAGCATTTT CASGAQGAIQPQHF
TRBJ2-5 - TRBV27 TRBD1 TGTGCCAGCAGCGGAATGAGGGGGCGAGGGGAGACCCAGTACTTC CASSGMRGRGETQYF
TRBJ2-1 - TRBV5-1 TRBD2 TGCGCCAGCAGCCGCGGGGGCTCTAGCGGGGACAATGAGCAGTTCTTC CASSRGGSSGDNEQFF
TRBJ2-3 - TRBV20-1 - TGCAGTGCTCCCGCAGATACGCAGTATTTT CSAPADTQYF